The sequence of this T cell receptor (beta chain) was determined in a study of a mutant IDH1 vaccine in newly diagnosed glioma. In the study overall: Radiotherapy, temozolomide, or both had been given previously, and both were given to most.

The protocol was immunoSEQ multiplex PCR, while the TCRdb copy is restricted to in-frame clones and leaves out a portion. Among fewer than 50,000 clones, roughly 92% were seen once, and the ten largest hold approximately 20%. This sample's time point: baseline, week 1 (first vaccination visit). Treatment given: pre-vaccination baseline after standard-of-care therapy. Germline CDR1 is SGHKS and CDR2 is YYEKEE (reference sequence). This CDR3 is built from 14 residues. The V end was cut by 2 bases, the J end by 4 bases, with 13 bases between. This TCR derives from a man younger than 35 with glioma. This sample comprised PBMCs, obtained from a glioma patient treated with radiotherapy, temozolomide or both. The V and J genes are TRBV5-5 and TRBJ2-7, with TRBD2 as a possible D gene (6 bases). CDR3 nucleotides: TGTGCCAGCAGCTTTCTGGCAGGGAGGTACGAGCAGTACTTC. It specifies CASSFLAGRYEQYF.